Shown below are 17 T cell receptor beta chains from a single sample sequenced in a study of cytomegalovirus exposure and HLA in healthy donors. The study ran its PCR with 60 Vbeta and 13 Jbeta primers. Measured with immunoSEQ multiplex PCR; TCRdb has only the in-frame clones, and not every one. The table gives 100,000 to 150,000 clones; the top ten clones make up 1.5% to 2% of it. Sequencing was performed on PBMCs. Receptors were obtained from a woman aged 40-49 years in good health and CMV-seropositive.

CDR3 loop: CASSYIGGNTDTQYF. The CDR3 coding sequence is TGTGCCAGCAGCTACATAGGAGGAAACACAGATACGCAGTATTTT. The genes are TRBV5-6 and TRBJ2-3; possibly TRBD2 for D (5 bases). The CDR3 totals 15 residues. Germline V gives CDR1 SGHDT, CDR2 YYEEEE. Deletions cut 3 bases from V and 2 bases from J, with 13 bases between.

The chain couples TRBV6-5 to TRBJ1-1; 7 bases fit TRBD1. Germline values: CDR1 MNHEY, CDR2 SVGAGI. The CDR3 contains 15 residues. V lost 6 bases and J lost 1; bases outside the gene matches: 8. In DNA form, the CDR3 reads TGTGCCAGCAGCCTAGGGGGCGTCGGGAACACTGAAGCTTTCTTT. Residues: CASSLGGVGNTEAFF.

This chain links TRBV5-6 with TRBJ1-2; D uncertain. CDR3 length equals 13 residues. V lost 3 bases and J lost 3, with 9 bases in between. CDR1 SGHDT and CDR2 YYEEEE come from the germline V gene. The DNA for the CDR3 is TGTGCCAGCAGCTCTAGCGGGTACTATGGCTACACCTTC. Translated, it gives CASSSSGYYGYTF.

The rearrangement links TRBV6-1 to TRBJ2-7; the match to TRBD2 covers 11 bases. The CDR3 is 15 residues long. Germline CDR1 and CDR2: MNHNS and SASEGT. The trim removed 4 bases at V and 2 bases at J, leaving 4 bases unmatched. CDR3 residues: CASSVGLAGTYEQYF. The CDR3 nucleotides are TGTGCCAGCAGTGTCGGACTAGCGGGCACCTACGAGCAGTACTTC.

V is TRBV4-1 and J is TRBJ2-7; 8 nucleotides match TRBD1. The CDR3 spans 14 residues. Unmatched junction bases numbered 5, after V lost 5 bases and J lost 2 bases. Germline values: CDR1 MGHRA, CDR2 YSYEKL. CDR3 in amino acids: CASSSRTGTYEQYF. CDR3 coding DNA: TGCGCCAGCAGCTCGAGGACAGGGACCTACGAGCAGTACTTC.

CDR3 sequence reads: CATSGSGSGANVLTF. For the CDR3, the DNA is TGTGCCACCAGCGGCTCGGGCTCTGGGGCCAACGTCCTGACTTTC. The rearrangement joins TRBV15 to TRBJ2-6; D is unclear. V gave up 5 bases and J gave up 0 bases, with 8 bases separating them. Germline V gene sequence: CDR1 LNHNV, CDR2 YYDKDF (reference sequence). The CDR3 runs to 15 residues.

The chain couples TRBV6-5 to TRBJ1-4; D ambiguous. Per germline, CDR1 MNHEY and CDR2 SVGAGI. V lost 0 bases, J lost 5 bases, and 7 bases lay in between. There are 14 residues in the CDR3. The CDR3 loop is CASSYSGGNEKLFF. The CDR3 coding sequence is TGTGCCAGCAGTTACTCAGGAGGCAATGAAAAACTGTTTTTT.

J is TRBJ2-7 and V is TRBV29-1; 9 nucleotides line up with TRBD1. This CDR3 comprises 14 residues. Per germline, CDR1 SQVTM and CDR2 ANQGSEA. After removal of 1 base from V and 3 bases from J, the junction contained 4 bases not matched to a gene. The CDR3 spells CSVEGQGDSYEQYF. The CDR3 nucleotides are TGCAGCGTTGAAGGACAGGGGGACAGCTACGAGCAGTACTTC.

Here the CDR3 reads CASRYPGQGAYEQFF. In nucleotides, the CDR3 is TGTGCCAGCAGATATCCGGGACAGGGGGCTTATGAGCAGTTCTTC. The chain carries TRBV21-1 and TRBJ2-1; no DNA check was done on the table's D call, TRBD1. TRBV21-1 is flagged as a pseudogene. The CDR3 has 15 residues.

The V and J genes are TRBV5-1 and TRBJ2-7; TRBD2 aligns across 13 bases. The ends lost 4 bases at V and 3 bases at J; junction bases unmatched: 10. CDR1 SGHRS and CDR2 YFSETQ come from the germline V gene. The CDR3 runs to 17 residues. The CDR3 coding sequence is TGCGCCAGCAGCCCGGGGACTAGCGGGACCCCCCACTACGAGCAGTACTTC. Amino acid sequence: CASSPGTSGTPHYEQYF.

This CDR3 reads CASRLKGTGLAQPQHF. The CDR3 DNA reads TGTGCCAGTAGACTCAAAGGGACAGGCCTCGCTCAGCCCCAGCATTTT. V and J are TRBV19 and TRBJ1-5; TRBD1 matches at 8 bases. The germline V gene has CDR1 LNHDA and CDR2 SQIVND (reference sequence). The CDR3 totals 16 residues. With 6 bases clipped from V and 6 bases from J, the junction kept 13 bases outside the gene matches.

The chain joins TRBV27 to TRBJ2-2; D is perhaps TRBD1 (5 bases). The germline CDR1 and CDR2 sequences are MNHEY and SMNVEV (reference sequence). Trimming shortened V by 2 bases and J by 0 bases, and 7 bases separated the two germline ends. The CDR3 is made up of 15 amino acids. The CDR3 region has the DNA TGTGCCAGCAGTTTAAGGGGTTCGAACACCGGGGAGCTGTTTTTT. Translated, it gives CASSLRGSNTGELFF.

The chain couples TRBV11-2 to TRBJ2-7, with 13 bases matching TRBD2. Looked up from germline, CDR1 is SGHAT and CDR2 is FQNNGV. The CDR3 is 18 residues long. Unmatched junction bases numbered 16, after V lost 5 bases and J lost 6 bases. CDR3 nucleotides: TGTGCCAGCAGCCCACTAGCGGGAGGGCCGAAATATGGGCTCGAGCAGTACTTC. Translation gives CASSPLAGGPKYGLEQYF.

J is TRBJ2-3 and V is TRBV29-1, with TRBD2 matching 10 bases. The CDR3 consists of 14 residues. Trimming at V came to 6 bases and at J to 3 bases, leaving 6 bases not matched to a gene. Per germline, CDR1 SQVTM and CDR2 ANQGSEA. For the CDR3, the DNA is TGCAGCGTCTCCCTAGCGGGAGTTACAGATACGCAGTATTTT. This codes for CSVSLAGVTDTQYF.

The chain couples TRBV10-1 to TRBJ2-2, with D tentatively TRBD1 (5 bases). The CDR3 totals 13 residues. Per the germline V gene, CDR1 is WNHNN and CDR2 is SYGVQD (reference sequence). The V and J ends lost 3 bases and 6 bases respectively, with 8 bases between them. Here the CDR3 reads CASSDWGPGELFF. CDR3 in DNA: TGCGCCAGCAGTGACTGGGGCCCCGGGGAGCTGTTTTTT.

The V and J genes are TRBV7-2 and TRBJ2-6; TRBD2 might be the D (6 bases). Germline-derived CDR1 and CDR2 are SGHTA and FQGNSA. The CDR3 loop spans 15 amino acids. V was shortened by 5 bases and J by 2 bases, with 10 bases between the two germline ends. CDR3: CASSPPGAGANVLTF. The CDR3 DNA sequence: TGTGCCAGCAGCCCTCCGGGGGCTGGGGCCAACGTCCTGACTTTC. Together with reference TRBV7-2 and TRBJ2-6, the CDR3 gives the full variable domain: GAGVSQSPSNKVTEKGKDVELRCDPISGHTALYWYRQSLGQGLEFLIYFQGNSAPDKSGLPSDRFSAERTGGSVSTLTIQRTQQEDSAVYLCASSPPGAGANVLTFGAGSRLTVL.

The rearrangement joins TRBV13 to TRBJ2-7; D not resolved. V lost 5 bases, J lost 0 bases, and 8 bases lay in between. The CDR3 covers 13 residues. Per germline, CDR1 PRHDT and CDR2 FYEKMQ (reference sequence). The CDR3 sequence is CASSPVSSYEQYF. The CDR3 DNA follows: TGTGCCAGCAGCCCCGTCAGCTCCTACGAGCAGTACTTC.